This T cell receptor (beta chain) is drawn from a study of regulatory T cells in long-lasting Graves disease. Turning to the study itself: Newly diagnosed Graves' patients took antithyroid drugs under 3 months. Study results and caveats: Persistent cases favored TRBV28, TRBJ1-2 and TRBJ2-5.

As for time point: newly diagnosed GD, antithyroid drugs for less than 3 months. From PBMCs, RNA was extracted and then used to make the TCR library. Peripheral blood, at about 8.9 milliliters, went into EDTA tubes. Arm-PCR of CDR3 regions and iRepertoire HTBI primers were the basis on which TCR beta libraries were built. TCRdb re-analysed the multiplex PCR reads in MiXCR, keeping a single row per CDR3 protein. The sample records approximately 230,000 distinct CDR3 sequences, 18% being singletons. There are many counts of this clonotype. Its antigen is unidentified. The CDR3 covers 13 residues. Germline V lookup: CDR1 SGHRS, CDR2 YFSETQ. V lost 3 bases to trimming and J lost 4 bases, with 11 bases between them.

This TCR derives from a female donor with Graves disease. Sequences were derived from peripheral blood mononuclear cells (PBMCs), sampled at new diagnosis, from a patient treated with antithyroid drugs. The rearrangement joins TRBV5-1 to TRBJ2-7; D may be TRBD1 (5 bases). CDR3 sequence (DNA): TGCGCCAGCAGCTCGGACACGTTTTACGAGCAGTACTTC. Its translation is CASSSDTFYEQYF.